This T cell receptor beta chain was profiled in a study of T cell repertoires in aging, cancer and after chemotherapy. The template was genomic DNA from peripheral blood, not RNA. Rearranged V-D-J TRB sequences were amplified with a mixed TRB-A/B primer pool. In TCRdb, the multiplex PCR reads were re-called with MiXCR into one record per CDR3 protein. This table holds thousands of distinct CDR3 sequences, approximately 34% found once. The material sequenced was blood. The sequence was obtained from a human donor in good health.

The CDR3 protein is CASSITRTFGYTF. As DNA, the CDR3 is TGTGCCAGTAGTATCACCCGGACATTTGGCTACACCTTC. The chain uses TRBV19 and TRBJ1-2; D might be TRBD1 (5 bases). Germline lookup yields CDR1 LNHDA and CDR2 SQIVND (reference sequence). The CDR3 is made up of 13 amino acids. The V end was cut by 3 bases, the J end by 7 bases, with 12 bases between.